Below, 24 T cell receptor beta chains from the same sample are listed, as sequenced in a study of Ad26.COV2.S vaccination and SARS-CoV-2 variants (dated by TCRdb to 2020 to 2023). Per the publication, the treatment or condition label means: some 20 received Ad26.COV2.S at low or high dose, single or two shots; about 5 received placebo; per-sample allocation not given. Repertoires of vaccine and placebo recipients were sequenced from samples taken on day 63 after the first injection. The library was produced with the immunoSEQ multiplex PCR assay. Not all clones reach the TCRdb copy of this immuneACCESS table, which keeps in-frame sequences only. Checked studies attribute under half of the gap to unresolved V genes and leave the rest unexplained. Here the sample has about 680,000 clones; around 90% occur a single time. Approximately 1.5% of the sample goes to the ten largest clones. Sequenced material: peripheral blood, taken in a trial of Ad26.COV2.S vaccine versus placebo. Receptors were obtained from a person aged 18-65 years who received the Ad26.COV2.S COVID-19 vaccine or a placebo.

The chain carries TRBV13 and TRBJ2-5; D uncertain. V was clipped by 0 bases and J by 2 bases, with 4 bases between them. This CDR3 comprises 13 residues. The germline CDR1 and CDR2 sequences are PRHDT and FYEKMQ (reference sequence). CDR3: CASSLGSQETQYF. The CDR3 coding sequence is TGTGCCAGCAGCTTAGGGAGTCAAGAGACCCAGTACTTC.

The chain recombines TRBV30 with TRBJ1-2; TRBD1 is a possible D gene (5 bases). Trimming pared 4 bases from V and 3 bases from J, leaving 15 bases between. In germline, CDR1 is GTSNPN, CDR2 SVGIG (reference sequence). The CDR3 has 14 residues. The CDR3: CAWKGEGSYYGYTF. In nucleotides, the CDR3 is TGTGCCTGGAAAGGGGAAGGGTCGTACTATGGCTACACCTTC.

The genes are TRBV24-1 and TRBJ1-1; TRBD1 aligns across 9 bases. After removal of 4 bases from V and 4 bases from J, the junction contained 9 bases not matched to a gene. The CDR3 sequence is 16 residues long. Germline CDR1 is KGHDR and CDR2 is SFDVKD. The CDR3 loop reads CATSDDRGYIGTEAFF. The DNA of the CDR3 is TGTGCCACCAGTGACGACAGGGGGTATATCGGCACTGAAGCTTTCTTT.

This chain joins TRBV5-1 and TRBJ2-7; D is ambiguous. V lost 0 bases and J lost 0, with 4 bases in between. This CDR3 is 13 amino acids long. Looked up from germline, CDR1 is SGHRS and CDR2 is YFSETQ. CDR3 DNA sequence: TGCGCCAGCAGCTTGGTCGCCTCCTACGAGCAGTACTTC. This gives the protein CASSLVASYEQYF.

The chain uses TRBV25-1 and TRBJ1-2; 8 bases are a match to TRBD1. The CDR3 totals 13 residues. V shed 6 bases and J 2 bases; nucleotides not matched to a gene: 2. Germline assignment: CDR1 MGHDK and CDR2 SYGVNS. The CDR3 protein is CASRGTGNYGYTF. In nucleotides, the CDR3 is TGTGCCAGCAGAGGGACAGGCAACTATGGCTACACCTTC.

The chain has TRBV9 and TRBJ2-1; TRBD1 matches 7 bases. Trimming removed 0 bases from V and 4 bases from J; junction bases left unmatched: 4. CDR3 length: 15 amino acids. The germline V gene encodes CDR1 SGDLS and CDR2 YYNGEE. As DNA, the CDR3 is TGTGCCAGCAGCGTAGGGGGGACAGAATACAATGAGCAGTTCTTC. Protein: CASSVGGTEYNEQFF.

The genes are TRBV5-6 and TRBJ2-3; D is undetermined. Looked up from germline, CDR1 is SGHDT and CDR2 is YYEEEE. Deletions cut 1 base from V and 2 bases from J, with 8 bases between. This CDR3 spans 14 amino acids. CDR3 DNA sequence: TGTGCCAGCAGCTTGCGGTCACTCACAGATACGCAGTATTTT. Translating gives CASSLRSLTDTQYF.

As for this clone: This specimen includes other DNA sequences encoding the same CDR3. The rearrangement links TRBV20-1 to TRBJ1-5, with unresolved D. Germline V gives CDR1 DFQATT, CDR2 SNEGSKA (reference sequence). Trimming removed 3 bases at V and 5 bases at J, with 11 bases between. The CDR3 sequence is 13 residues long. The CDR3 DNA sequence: TGCAGTGCTAGTAAGGGAAGGGATCAGCCCCAGCATTTT. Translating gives CSASKGRDQPQHF.

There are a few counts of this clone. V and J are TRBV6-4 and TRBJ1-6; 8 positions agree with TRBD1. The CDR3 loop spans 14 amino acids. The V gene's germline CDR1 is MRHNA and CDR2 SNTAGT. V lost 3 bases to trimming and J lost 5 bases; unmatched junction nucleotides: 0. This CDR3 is CASSEDRDNSPLHF. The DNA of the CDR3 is TGTGCCAGCAGTGAGGACAGGGATAATTCACCCCTCCACTTT.

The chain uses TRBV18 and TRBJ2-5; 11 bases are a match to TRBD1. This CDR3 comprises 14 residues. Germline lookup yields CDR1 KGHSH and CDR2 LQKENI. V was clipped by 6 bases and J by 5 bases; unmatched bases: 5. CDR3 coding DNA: TGTGCCAGCTCCCGGACAGGGGGCAAGGAGACCCAGTACTTC. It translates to CASSRTGGKETQYF.

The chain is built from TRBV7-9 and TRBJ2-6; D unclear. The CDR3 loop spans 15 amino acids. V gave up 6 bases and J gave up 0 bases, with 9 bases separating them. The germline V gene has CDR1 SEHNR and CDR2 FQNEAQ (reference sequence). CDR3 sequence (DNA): TGTGCCAGCAGGAAGGACGGCTCTGGGGCCAACGTCCTGACTTTC. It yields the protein CASRKDGSGANVLTF.

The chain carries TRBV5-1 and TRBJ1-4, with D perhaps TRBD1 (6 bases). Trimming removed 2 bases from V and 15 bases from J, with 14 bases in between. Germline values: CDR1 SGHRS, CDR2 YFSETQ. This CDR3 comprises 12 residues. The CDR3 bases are TGCGCCAGCAGCTTCGGCGACAGGAGTTTGTTTTTT. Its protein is CASSFGDRSLFF.

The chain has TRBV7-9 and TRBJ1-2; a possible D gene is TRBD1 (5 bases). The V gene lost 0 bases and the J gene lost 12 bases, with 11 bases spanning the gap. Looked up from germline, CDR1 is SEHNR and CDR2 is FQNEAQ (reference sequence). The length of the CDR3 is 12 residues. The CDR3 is CASSLAWGFNTF. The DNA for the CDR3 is TGTGCCAGCAGCTTAGCGTGGGGGTTTAACACCTTC.

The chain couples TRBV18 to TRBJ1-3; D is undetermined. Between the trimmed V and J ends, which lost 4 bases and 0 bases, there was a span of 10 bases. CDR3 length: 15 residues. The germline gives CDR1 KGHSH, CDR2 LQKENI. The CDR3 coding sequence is TGTGCCAGCTCACGGGAGGGAATCTCTGGAAACACCATATATTTT. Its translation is CASSREGISGNTIYF.

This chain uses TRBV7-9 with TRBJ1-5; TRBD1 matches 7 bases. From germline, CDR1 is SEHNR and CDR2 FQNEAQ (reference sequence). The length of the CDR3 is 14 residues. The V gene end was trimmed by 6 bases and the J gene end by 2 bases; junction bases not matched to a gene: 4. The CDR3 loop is CASSYTGGNQPQHF. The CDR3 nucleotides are TGTGCCAGCAGTTACACAGGGGGCAATCAGCCCCAGCATTTT. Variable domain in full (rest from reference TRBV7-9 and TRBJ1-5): DTGVSQNPRHKITKRGQNVTFRCDPISEHNRLYWYRQTLGQGPEFLTYFQNEAQLEKSRLLSDRFSAERPKGSFSTLEIQRTEQGDSAMYLCASSYTGGNQPQHFGDGTRLSIL.

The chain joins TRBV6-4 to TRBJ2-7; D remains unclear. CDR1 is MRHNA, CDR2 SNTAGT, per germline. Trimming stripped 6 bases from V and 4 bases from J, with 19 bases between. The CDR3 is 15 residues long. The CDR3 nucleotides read TGTGCCAGCAGCCAGGATGGAACCCGCGTGTACGAGCAGTACTTC. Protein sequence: CASSQDGTRVYEQYF.

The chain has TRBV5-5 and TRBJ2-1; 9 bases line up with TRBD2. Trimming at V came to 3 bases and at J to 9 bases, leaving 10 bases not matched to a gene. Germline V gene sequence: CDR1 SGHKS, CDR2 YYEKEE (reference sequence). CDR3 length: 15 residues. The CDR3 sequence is CASSWGTSTLGEQFF. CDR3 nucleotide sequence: TGTGCCAGCAGCTGGGGGACTAGCACCCTTGGTGAGCAGTTCTTC.

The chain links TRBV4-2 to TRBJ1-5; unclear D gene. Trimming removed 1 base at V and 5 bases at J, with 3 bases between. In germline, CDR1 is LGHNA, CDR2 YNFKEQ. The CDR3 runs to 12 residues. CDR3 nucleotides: TGTGCCAGCAGCCAAGGGGATCAGCCCCAGCATTTT. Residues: CASSQGDQPQHF.

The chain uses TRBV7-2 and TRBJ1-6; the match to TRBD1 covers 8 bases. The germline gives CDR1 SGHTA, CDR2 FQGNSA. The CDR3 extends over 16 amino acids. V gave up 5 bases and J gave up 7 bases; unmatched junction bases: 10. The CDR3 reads CASSPEPGQENSPLHF. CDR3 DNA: TGTGCCAGCAGCCCAGAGCCGGGACAGGAGAATTCACCCCTCCACTTT.

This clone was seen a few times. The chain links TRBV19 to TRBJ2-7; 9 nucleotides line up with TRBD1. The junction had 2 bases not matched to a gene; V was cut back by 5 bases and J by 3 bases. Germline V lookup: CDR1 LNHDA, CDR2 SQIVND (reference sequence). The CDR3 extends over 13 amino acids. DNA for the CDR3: TGTGCCAGTAGTCCGACAGGGGGCTACGAGCAGTACTTC. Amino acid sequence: CASSPTGGYEQYF.

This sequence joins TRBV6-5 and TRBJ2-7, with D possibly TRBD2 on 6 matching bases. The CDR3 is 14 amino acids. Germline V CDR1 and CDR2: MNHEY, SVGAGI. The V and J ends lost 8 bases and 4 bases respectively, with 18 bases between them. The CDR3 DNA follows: TGTGCCAGCGGGGAGACTAGGACTGGTTACGAGCAGTACTTC. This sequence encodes CASGETRTGYEQYF.

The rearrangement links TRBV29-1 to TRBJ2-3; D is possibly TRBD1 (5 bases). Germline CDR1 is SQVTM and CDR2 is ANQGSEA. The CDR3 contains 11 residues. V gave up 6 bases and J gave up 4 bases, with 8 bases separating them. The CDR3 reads CSVGQADTQYF. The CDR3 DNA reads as TGCAGCGTGGGGCAAGCAGATACGCAGTATTTT.

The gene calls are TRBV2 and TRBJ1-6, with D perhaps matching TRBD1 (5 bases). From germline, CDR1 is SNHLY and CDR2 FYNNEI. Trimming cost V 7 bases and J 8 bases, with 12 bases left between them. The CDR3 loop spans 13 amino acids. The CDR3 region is CASKGLGDSPLHF. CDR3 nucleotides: TGTGCCAGCAAGGGGTTGGGTGATTCACCCCTCCACTTT.

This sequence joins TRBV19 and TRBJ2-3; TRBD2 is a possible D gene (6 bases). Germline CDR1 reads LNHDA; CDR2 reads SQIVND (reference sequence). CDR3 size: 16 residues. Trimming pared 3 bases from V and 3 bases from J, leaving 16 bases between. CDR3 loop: CASSIRGKGRTDTQYF. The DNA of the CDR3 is TGTGCCAGTAGTATTCGGGGGAAAGGACGTACAGATACGCAGTATTTT.